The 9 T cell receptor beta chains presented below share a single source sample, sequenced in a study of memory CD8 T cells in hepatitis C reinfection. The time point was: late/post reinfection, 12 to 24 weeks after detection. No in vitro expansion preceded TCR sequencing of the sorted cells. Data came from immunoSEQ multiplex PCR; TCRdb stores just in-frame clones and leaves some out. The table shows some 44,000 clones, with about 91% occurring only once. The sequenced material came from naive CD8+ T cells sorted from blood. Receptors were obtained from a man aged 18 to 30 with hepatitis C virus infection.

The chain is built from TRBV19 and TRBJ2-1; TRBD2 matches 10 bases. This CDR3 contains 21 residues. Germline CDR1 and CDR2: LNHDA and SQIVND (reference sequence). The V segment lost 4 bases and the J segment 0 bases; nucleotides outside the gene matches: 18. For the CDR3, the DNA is TGTGCCAGTAGTACCCTGGAGGTCCCTAGCGGGAGTTACTACTCCTACAATGAGCAGTTCTTC. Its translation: CASSTLEVPSGSYYSYNEQFF.

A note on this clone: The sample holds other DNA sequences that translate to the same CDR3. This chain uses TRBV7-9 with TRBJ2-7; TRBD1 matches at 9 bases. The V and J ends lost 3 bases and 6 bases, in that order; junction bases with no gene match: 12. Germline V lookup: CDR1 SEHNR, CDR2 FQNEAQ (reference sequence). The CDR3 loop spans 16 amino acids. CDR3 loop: CASSLGTGTTGLEQYF. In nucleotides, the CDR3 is TGTGCCAGCAGCTTGGGGACAGGGACAACAGGCCTCGAGCAGTACTTC.

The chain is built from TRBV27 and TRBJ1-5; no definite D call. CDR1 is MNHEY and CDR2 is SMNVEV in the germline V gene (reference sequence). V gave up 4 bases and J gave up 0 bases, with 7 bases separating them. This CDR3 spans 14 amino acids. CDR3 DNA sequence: TGTGCCAGCAGTTCATTCGGTAGCAATCAGCCCCAGCATTTT. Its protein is CASSSFGSNQPQHF.

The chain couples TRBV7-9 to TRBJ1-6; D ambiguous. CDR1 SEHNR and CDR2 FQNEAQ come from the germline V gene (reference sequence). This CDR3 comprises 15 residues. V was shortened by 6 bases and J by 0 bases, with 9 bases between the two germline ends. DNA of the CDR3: TGTGCCAGCAGTTCCAGTCGCTCCTATAATTCACCCCTCCACTTT. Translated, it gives CASSSSRSYNSPLHF.

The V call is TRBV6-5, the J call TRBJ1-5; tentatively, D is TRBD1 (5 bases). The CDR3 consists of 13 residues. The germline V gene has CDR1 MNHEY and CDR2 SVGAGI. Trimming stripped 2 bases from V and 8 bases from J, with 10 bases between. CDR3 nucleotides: TGTGCCAGCAGTTACGTTACGGGGGAGCCCCAGCATTTT. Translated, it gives CASSYVTGEPQHF.

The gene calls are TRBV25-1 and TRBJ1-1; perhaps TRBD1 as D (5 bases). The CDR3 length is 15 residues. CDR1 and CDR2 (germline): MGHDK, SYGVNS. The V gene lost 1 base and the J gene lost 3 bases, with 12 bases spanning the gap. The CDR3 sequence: CASSEFGTGDTEAFF. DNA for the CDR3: TGTGCCAGCAGTGAATTTGGGACGGGGGACACTGAAGCTTTCTTT.

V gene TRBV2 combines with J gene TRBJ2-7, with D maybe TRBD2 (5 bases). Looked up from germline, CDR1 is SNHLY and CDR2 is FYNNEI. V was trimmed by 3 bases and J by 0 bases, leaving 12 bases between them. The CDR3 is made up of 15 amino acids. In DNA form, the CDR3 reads TGTGCCAGCAGTGAGGTTAGACTATACTCCTACGAGCAGTACTTC. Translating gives CASSEVRLYSYEQYF.

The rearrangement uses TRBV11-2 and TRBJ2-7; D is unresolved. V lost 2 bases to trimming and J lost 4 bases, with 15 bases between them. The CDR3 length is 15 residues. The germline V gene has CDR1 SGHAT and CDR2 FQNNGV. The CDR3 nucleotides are TGTGCCAGCAGCTTAAGCCCCCAGGCCCCTTACGAGCAGTACTTC. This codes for CASSLSPQAPYEQYF.

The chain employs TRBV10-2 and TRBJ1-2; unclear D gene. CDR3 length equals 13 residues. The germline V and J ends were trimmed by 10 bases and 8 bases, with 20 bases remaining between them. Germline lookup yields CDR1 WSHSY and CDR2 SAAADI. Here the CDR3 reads CATNPGLTVGYTF. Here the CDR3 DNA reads TGCGCCACCAACCCCGGACTGACGGTGGGCTACACCTTC.